The 8 T cell receptor beta chains below come from one sample, sequenced in a study of regulatory T cells in long-lasting Graves disease. In building TCR beta libraries, iRepertoire HTBI primers were used together with Arm-PCR of CDR3 regions. TCRdb reprocessed the multiplex PCR reads via MiXCR and lists one record per CDR3 protein. The sample holds 560,000 or so distinct CDR3 sequences, roughly 15% seen once. Sample time point: newly diagnosed GD, antithyroid drugs for less than 3 months. RNA extracted from PBMCs served as the sequencing template. These data also featured in a second study, about T cells in Graves' hyperthyroidism and ophthalmopathy.

This specimen consisted of peripheral blood mononuclear cells (PBMCs), obtained at new diagnosis, from a patient treated with antithyroid drugs. The receptors shown here come from a man between 18 and 29 years old with Graves disease.

A remark on this clonotype: This clone may be a read error of a much larger clone one base away. Given the absence of the conserved phenylalanine or tryptophan at the CDR3 end, a read error is likely. The chain links TRBV6-5 to TRBJ2-3; 11 nucleotides agree with TRBD2. The CDR3 has 17 residues. Germline values: CDR1 MNHEY, CDR2 SVGAGI. The V segment lost 2 bases and the J segment 7 bases; nucleotides outside the gene matches: 11. In nucleotides, the CDR3 is TGTGCCAGCAGTTACCCCACTAGCGGGAGAGTATCGAATACGCAGTATCTT. Translation gives CASSYPTSGRVSNTQYL.

This clonotype was seen ten or more times. This chain joins TRBV28 and TRBJ1-2, with TRBD1 as a possible D gene (5 bases). Trimming removed 7 bases from V and 2 bases from J, with 17 bases in between. CDR3 length: 15 residues. CDR1 MDHEN and CDR2 SYDVKM come from the germline V gene. The CDR3 protein is CASNHDGTENYGYTF. CDR3 sequence (DNA): TGTGCCAGCAACCATGACGGGACGGAGAACTATGGCTACACCTTC.

The rearrangement links TRBV19 to TRBJ1-1; TRBD1 matches at 8 bases. The CDR3 sequence is 14 residues long. Germline assignment: CDR1 LNHDA and CDR2 SQIVND (reference sequence). With V trimmed by 2 bases and J by 8 bases, 7 bases remained unmatched. The CDR3 here is CASSIKAGGLEAFF. The CDR3 coding sequence is TGTGCCAGTAGTATAAAGGCAGGGGGCTTGGAAGCTTTCTTT.

This clonotype was found many times. This chain links TRBV12-3 or TRBV12-4 with TRBJ2-3; D unresolved. V dropped 3 bases and J dropped 0 bases, with 10 bases sitting between them. CDR3 length: 15 residues. CDR3 in DNA: TGTGCCAGCAGTTTCGGTTTACCTAGCACAGATACGCAGTATTTT. Amino acid sequence: CASSFGLPSTDTQYF.

The V and J genes are TRBV28 and TRBJ1-2; 9 bases align to TRBD1. The CDR3 totals 15 residues. CDR1 and CDR2 from the germline V gene are MDHEN and SYDVKM. The trim removed 6 bases at V and 8 bases at J, leaving 13 bases unmatched. Here the CDR3 reads CASRYGTGLSEGYTF. CDR3 bases: TGTGCCAGCAGATATGGGACAGGGTTGTCGGAGGGCTACACCTTC.

This clonotype has ten or more counts. CDR3 DNA: TGTGCCAGCTCACCGACAGGGGATGGGGCAGGAACGCAGTATTTT. Encoded protein: CASSPTGDGAGTQYF. The chain uses TRBV18 and TRBJ2-3, with 8 bases identical to TRBD1. Germline assignment: CDR1 KGHSH and CDR2 LQKENI. V shed 3 bases and J 9 bases; nucleotides not matched to a gene: 11. The CDR3 loop spans 15 amino acids.

The rearrangement joins TRBV20-1 to TRBJ1-2; D not certain. This CDR3 is built from 14 residues. From germline, CDR1 is DFQATT and CDR2 SNEGSKA (reference sequence). With 5 bases removed from V and 4 bases from J, the gap between germline ends came to 17 bases. CDR3 DNA sequence: TGCAGTGCTTCGGCCGACACCTCGGGCTATGGCTACACCTTC. It codes for CSASADTSGYGYTF.

This clonotype has a handful of counts. This chain links TRBV15 with TRBJ1-4; D uncertain. This CDR3 region has 14 residues. Trimming left V 1 base short and J 5 bases short, with 8 bases between. Germline loops: CDR1 LNHNV, CDR2 YYDKDF (reference sequence). CDR3 sequence reads: CATSRGSGNEKLFF. The CDR3 bases are TGTGCCACCAGCAGAGGTTCCGGGAATGAAAAACTGTTTTTT.